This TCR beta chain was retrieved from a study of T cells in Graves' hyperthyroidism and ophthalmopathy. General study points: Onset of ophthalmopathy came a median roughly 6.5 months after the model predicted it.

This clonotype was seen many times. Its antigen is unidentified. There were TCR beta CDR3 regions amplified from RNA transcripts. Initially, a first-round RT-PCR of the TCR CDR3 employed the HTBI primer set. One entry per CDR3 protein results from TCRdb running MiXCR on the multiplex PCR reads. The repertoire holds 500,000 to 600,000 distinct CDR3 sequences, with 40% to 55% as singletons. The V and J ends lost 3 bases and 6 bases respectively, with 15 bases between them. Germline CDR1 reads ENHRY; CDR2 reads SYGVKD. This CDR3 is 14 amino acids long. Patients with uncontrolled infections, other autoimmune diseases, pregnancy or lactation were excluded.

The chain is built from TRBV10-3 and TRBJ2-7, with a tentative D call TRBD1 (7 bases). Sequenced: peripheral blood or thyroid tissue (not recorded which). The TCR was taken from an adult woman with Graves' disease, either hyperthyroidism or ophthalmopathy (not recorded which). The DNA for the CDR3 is TGTGCCATCAGTGAACGGCAGGGGGAGGCCGAGCAGTACTTC. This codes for CAISERQGEAEQYF.